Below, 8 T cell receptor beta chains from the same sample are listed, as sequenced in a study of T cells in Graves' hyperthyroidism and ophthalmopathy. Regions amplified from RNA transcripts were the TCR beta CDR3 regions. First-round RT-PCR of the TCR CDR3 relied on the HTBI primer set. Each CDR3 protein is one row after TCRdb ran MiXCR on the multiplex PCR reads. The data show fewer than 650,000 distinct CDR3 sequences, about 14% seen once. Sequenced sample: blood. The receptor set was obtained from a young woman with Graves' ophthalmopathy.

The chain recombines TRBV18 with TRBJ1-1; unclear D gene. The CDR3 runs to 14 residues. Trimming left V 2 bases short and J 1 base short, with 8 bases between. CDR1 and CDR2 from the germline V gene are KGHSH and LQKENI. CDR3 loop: CASSPNQGNTEAFF. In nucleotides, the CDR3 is TGTGCCAGCTCACCAAATCAAGGGAACACTGAAGCTTTCTTT.

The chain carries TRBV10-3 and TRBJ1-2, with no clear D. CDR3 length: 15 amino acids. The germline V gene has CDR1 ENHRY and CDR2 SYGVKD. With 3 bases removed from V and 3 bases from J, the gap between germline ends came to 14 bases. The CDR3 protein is CAISEEPGDYYGYTF. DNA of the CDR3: TGTGCCATCAGTGAAGAACCGGGAGATTACTATGGCTACACCTTC.

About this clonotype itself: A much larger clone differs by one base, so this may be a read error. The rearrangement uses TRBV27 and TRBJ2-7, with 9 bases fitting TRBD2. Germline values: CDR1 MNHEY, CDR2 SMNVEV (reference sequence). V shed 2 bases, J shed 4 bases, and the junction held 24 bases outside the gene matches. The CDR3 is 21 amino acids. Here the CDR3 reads CASSLRPDVWTSERAGYEQYF. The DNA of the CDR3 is TGTGCCAGCAGTTTAAGACCGGACGTTTGGACTAGCGAGAGGGCCGGGTACGAGCAGTACTTC.

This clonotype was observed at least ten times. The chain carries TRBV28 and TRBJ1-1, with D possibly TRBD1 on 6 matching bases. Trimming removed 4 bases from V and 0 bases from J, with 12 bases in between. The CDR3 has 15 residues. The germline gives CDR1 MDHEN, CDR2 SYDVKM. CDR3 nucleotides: TGTGCCAGCAGTTGGGGGCCTGGATTGAACACTGAAGCTTTCTTT. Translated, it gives CASSWGPGLNTEAFF.

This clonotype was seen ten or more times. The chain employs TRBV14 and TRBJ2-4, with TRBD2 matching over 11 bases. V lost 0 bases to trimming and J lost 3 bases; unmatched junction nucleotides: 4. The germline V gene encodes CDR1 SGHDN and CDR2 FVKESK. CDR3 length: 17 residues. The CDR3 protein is CASSQELAGGGKNIQYF. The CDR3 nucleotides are TGTGCCAGCAGCCAAGAATTAGCGGGAGGGGGCAAAAACATTCAGTACTTC.

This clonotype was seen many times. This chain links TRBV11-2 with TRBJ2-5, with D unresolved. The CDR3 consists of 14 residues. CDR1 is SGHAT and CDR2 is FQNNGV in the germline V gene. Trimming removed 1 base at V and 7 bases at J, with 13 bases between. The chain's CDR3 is CASSLVRQGLTQYF. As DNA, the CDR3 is TGTGCCAGCAGCTTAGTCCGCCAAGGGTTGACCCAGTACTTC. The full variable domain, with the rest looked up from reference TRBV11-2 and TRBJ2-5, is EAGVAQSPRYKIIEKRQSVAFWCNPISGHATLYWYQQILGQGPKLLIQFQNNGVVDDSQLPKDRFSAERLKGVDSTLKIQPAKLEDSAVYLCASSLVRQGLTQYFGPGTRLLVL.

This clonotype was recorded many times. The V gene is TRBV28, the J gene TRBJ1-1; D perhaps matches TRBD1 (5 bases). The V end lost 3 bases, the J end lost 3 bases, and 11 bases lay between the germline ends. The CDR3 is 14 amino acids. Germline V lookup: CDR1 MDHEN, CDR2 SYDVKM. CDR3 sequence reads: CASSFWGGDTEAFF. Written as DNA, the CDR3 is TGTGCCAGCAGTTTTTGGGGAGGGGACACTGAAGCTTTCTTT.

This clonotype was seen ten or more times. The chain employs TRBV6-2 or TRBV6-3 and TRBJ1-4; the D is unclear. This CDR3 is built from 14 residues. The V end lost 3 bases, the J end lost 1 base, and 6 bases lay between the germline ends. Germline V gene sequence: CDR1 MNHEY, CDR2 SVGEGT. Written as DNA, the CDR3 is TGTGCCAGCAGTTATCCAGGAACTAATGAAAAACTGTTTTTT. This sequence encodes CASSYPGTNEKLFF.